Given below is one TCR beta chain in context. Its target is not known. This entry belongs to a study of cytomegalovirus exposure and HLA in healthy donors. Points from the study as a whole: As a later analysis revealed, most CMV-associated TCR beta chains appeared HLA-restricted. A later analysis reportedly found that, within productive TCRs, an Asian-associated ancestry cluster had fewer N-insertions than the mean observed across the approximately 700 donors.

Primers included in the PCR were 60 Vbeta and 13 Jbeta primers. Profiled with immunoSEQ multiplex PCR; TCRdb holds only in-frame clones, not every one. This table has over 100,000 clones, over 60% appearing once. Germline-derived CDR1 and CDR2 are SNHLY and FYNNEI. V gave up 10 bases and J gave up 4 bases, with 14 bases separating them. The CDR3 consists of 12 residues. The chain joins TRBV2 to TRBJ2-7; D perhaps matches TRBD2 (6 bases). The receptor comes from a woman younger than 45 in good health and CMV-seropositive. The specimen was PBMCs. CDR3 DNA sequence: TGTGCCACCGGGACGGAGGGTTACGAGCAGTACTTC. Translation gives CATGTEGYEQYF.